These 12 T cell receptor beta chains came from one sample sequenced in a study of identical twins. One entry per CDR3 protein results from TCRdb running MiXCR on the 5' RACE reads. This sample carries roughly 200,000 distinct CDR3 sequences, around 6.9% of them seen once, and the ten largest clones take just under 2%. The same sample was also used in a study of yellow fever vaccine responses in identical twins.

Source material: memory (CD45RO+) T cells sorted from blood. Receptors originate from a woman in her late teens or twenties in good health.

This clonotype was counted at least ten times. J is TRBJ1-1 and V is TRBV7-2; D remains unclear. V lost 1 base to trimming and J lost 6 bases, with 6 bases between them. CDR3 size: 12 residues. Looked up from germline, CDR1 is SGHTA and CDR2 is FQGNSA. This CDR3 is CASSLGWAEAFF. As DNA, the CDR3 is TGTGCCAGCAGCTTAGGGTGGGCTGAAGCTTTCTTT.

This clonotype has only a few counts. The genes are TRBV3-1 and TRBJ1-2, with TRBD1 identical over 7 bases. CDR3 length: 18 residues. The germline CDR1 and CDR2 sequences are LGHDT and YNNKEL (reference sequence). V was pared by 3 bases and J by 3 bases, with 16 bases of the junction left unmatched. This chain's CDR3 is CASSQINIRGRGDYGYTF. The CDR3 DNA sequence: TGTGCCAGCAGCCAGATCAACATTAGGGGGCGGGGAGACTATGGCTACACCTTC.

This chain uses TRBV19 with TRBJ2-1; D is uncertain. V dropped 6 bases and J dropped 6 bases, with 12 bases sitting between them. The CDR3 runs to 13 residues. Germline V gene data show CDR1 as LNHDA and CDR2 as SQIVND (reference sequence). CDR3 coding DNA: TGTGCCAGTAGAATGGACGGAACCAATGAGCAGTTCTTC. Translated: CASRMDGTNEQFF.

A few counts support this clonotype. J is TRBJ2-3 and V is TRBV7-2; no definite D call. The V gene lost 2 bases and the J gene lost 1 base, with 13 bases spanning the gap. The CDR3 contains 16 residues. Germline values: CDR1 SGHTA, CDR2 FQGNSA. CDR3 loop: CASSLLGSSGTDTQYF. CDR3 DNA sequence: TGTGCCAGCAGCTTACTTGGTTCCTCGGGCACAGATACGCAGTATTTT.

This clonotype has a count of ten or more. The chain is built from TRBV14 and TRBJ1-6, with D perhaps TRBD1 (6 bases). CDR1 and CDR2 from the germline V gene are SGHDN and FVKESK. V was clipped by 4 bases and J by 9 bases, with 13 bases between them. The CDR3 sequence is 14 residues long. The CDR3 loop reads CASSPYRDGSPLHF. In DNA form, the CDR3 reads TGTGCCAGCAGCCCGTACAGGGACGGTTCACCCCTCCACTTT.

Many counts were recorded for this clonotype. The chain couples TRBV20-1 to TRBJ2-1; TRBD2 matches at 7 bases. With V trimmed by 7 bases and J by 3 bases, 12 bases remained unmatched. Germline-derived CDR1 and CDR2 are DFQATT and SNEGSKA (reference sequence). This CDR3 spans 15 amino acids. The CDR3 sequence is CSVPIWGGDYNEQFF. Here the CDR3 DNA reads TGCAGTGTTCCCATTTGGGGGGGGGACTACAATGAGCAGTTCTTC.

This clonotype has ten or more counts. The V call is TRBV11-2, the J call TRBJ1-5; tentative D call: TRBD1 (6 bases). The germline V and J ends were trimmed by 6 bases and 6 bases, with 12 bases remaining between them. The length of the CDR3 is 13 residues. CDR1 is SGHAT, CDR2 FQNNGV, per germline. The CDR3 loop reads CASSQGTGQPQHF. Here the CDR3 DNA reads TGTGCCAGCAGTCAGGGGACGGGTCAGCCCCAGCATTTT.

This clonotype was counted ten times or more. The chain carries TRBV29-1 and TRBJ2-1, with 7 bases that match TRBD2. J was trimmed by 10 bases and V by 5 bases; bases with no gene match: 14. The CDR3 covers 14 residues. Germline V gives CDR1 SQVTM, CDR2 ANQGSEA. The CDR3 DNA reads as TGCAGCGTTCTCGGGAGGCCCAGCGGTCGGGAGCAGTTCTTC. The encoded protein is CSVLGRPSGREQFF.

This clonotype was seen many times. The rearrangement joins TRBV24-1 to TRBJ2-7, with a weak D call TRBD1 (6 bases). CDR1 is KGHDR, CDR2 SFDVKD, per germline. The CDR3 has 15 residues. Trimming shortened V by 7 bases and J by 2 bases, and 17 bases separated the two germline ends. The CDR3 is CATSPSGRDTYEQYF. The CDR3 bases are TGTGCCACCAGCCCTTCGGGTCGGGACACCTACGAGCAGTACTTC.

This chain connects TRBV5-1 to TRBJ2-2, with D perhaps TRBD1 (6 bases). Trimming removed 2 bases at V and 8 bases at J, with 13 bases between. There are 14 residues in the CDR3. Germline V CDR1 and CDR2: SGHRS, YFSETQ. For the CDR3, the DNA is TGCGCCAGCAGCTTCAACACAGGGAAAGGGGAGCTGTTTTTT. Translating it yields CASSFNTGKGELFF.

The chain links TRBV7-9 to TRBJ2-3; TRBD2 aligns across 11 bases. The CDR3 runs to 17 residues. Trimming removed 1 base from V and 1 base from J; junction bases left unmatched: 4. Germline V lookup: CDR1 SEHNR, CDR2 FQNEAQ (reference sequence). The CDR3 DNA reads TGTGCCAGCAGCTTAGACCTAGCGGGGGGAGGCACAGATACGCAGTATTTT. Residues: CASSLDLAGGGTDTQYF. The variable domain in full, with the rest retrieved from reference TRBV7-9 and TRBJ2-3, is DTGVSQNPRHKITKRGQNVTFRCDPISEHNRLYWYRQTLGQGPEFLTYFQNEAQLEKSRLLSDRFSAERPKGSFSTLEIQRTEQGDSAMYLCASSLDLAGGGTDTQYFGPGTRLTVL.

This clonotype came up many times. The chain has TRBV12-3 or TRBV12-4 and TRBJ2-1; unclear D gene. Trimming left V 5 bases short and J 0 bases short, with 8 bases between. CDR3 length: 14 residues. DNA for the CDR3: TGTGCCAGCAGTGACTCGAGCTCCTACAATGAGCAGTTCTTC. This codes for CASSDSSSYNEQFF.